The 10 T cell receptor beta chains reported below all come from one sample, sequenced in a study of T cell responses to AZD1222 COVID-19 vaccine (dated by TCRdb to about 2021). The library was obtained by the immunoSEQ multiplex PCR assay. TCRdb holds this immuneACCESS table with in-frame rearrangements only. Some clones are missing; in checked studies, unresolved V genes explain under half, and the rest has no known cause. Present in this sample are around 150,000 clones, roughly 92% of which were seen just once. The ten largest clones take up around 2.3% of the sample. In the paper's terms, the time point label means: baseline before first vaccination. The input for sequencing was peripheral blood, taken on day 0 of AZD1222 vaccination. The source is an adult in good health.

This clone was seen just once. The chain couples TRBV27 to TRBJ2-7, with TRBD2 identical over 9 bases. This CDR3 is built from 14 residues. Germline V gene sequence: CDR1 MNHEY, CDR2 SMNVEV (reference sequence). The ends lost 3 bases at V and 3 bases at J; junction bases unmatched: 3. Here the CDR3 DNA reads TGTGCCAGCAGTTTCCTAGCGGGGTACTACGAGCAGTACTTC. Translating it yields CASSFLAGYYEQYF.

V and J are TRBV2 and TRBJ1-2; D possibly corresponds to TRBD1 (5 bases). The CDR3 runs 13 residues. The V end lost 6 bases, the J end lost 4 bases, and 12 bases lay between the germline ends. CDR1 and CDR2 from the germline V gene are SNHLY and FYNNEI. CDR3 loop: CASREGPVYGYTF. In nucleotides, the CDR3 is TGTGCCAGCAGGGAGGGACCGGTCTATGGCTACACCTTC. The entire variable domain, with the rest obtained from reference TRBV2 and TRBJ1-2, is as follows: EPEVTQTPSHQVTQMGQEVILRCVPISNHLYFYWYRQILGQKVEFLVSFYNNEISEKSEIFDDQFSVERPDGSNFTLKIRSTKLEDSAMYFCASREGPVYGYTFGSGTRLTVV.

The chain links TRBV4-1 to TRBJ2-3, with 7 bases aligning to TRBD2. The V and J ends lost 2 bases and 4 bases, in that order; junction bases with no gene match: 6. The CDR3 runs to 15 residues. CDR1 and CDR2 (germline): MGHRA, YSYEKL. Here the CDR3 reads CASSQPRTRADTQYF. The CDR3 nucleotides are TGCGCCAGCAGCCAACCTCGGACTAGGGCAGATACGCAGTATTTT.

The V call is TRBV5-1, the J call TRBJ1-2, with TRBD1 identical over 8 bases. The CDR3 runs 14 residues. J gave up 4 bases and V 4 bases, and 6 bases lay outside the gene matches. Germline CDR1 reads SGHRS; CDR2 reads YFSETQ. CDR3 DNA: TGCGCCAGCAGCCCGCCCGGACAGGGCTATGGCTACACCTTC. Its translation is CASSPPGQGYGYTF.

The V and J genes are TRBV11-3 and TRBJ1-1; 7 nucleotides line up with TRBD1. Looked up from germline, CDR1 is SGHNT and CDR2 is YENEEA. With V trimmed by 5 bases and J by 4 bases, 4 bases remained unmatched. This CDR3 spans 13 amino acids. CDR3 in amino acids: CASSRAGGTEAFF. The CDR3 bases are TGTGCCAGCAGCCGAGCAGGGGGCACTGAAGCTTTCTTT.

In DNA, the CDR3 is TGTGCCCAAGGGACAGGTAGCAATCAGCCCCAGCATTTT. Its translation: CAQGTGSNQPQHF. The chain uses TRBV2 and TRBJ1-5, with 8 bases that match TRBD1. Germline V gene lookup returns CDR1 SNHLY and CDR2 FYNNEI. This CDR3 has 13 amino acids. J lost 0 bases, V lost 11 bases, and 3 bases had no gene match.

The CDR3 region is CASSLVAGLLSSTDTQYF. The CDR3 region has the DNA TGCGCCAGCAGCTTGGTGGCAGGGCTTTTGTCTAGCACAGATACGCAGTATTTT. The chain is built from TRBV5-1 and TRBJ2-3; maybe TRBD1 (5 bases). The V gene lost 0 bases and the J gene lost 0 bases, with 17 bases spanning the gap. The CDR3 has 18 amino acids. Per germline, CDR1 SGHRS and CDR2 YFSETQ.

The rearrangement links TRBV5-3 to TRBJ2-1; D may be TRBD2 (6 bases). TRBV5-3 is an ORF for which the function is uncertain. The CDR3 sequence is 11 residues long. V was cut by 3 bases and J by 10 bases, with 8 bases left in between. CDR3 amino acids: CARSSGDEQFF. For the CDR3, the DNA is TGTGCCAGAAGCTCGGGGGACGAGCAGTTCTTC.

The V gene is TRBV30, the J gene TRBJ1-6; D is unresolved. CDR1 is GTSNPN, CDR2 SVGIG, per germline (reference sequence). CDR3 length: 12 amino acids. Trimming took 0 bases from V and 16 from J, leaving 13 bases between them. The CDR3 is CAWSVTSGSLHF. The DNA for the CDR3 is TGTGCCTGGAGTGTAACCAGTGGGTCTCTCCACTTT.

The rearrangement joins TRBV29-1 to TRBJ2-3; 10 nucleotides align to TRBD2. There are 14 residues in the CDR3. V lost 3 bases to trimming and J lost 1 base; unmatched junction nucleotides: 1. Germline lookup yields CDR1 SQVTM and CDR2 ANQGSEA. This CDR3 is CSVDLAGGTDTQYF. Here the CDR3 DNA reads TGCAGCGTTGATCTAGCGGGGGGCACAGATACGCAGTATTTT.